What follows are 14 T cell receptor beta chains derived from one specimen sequenced in a study of T cell responses to AZD1222 COVID-19 vaccine. The repertoire was sequenced with immunoSEQ multiplex PCR; TCRdb's copy has only in-frame clones and lacks some. The repertoire has some 140,000 clones, roughly nine tenths of them found once; the top ten carry 1.6%. This specimen consisted of peripheral blood, obtained on day 0 of AZD1222 vaccination. The receptor source for this set is an adult in good health.

This chain connects TRBV28 to TRBJ1-6, with D possibly matching TRBD1 (6 bases). The CDR3 spans 15 residues. Trimming took 4 bases from V and 3 from J, leaving 10 bases between them. Germline CDR1 and CDR2: MDHEN and SYDVKM. The CDR3 protein is CASSSRQVYNSPLHF. CDR3 in DNA: TGTGCCAGCAGTTCGCGACAGGTCTATAATTCACCCCTCCACTTT.

V gene TRBV5-6 combines with J gene TRBJ2-7; D is uncertain. Germline assignment: CDR1 SGHDT and CDR2 YYEEEE. The length of the CDR3 is 15 residues. The V gene lost 0 bases and the J gene lost 4 bases, with 14 bases spanning the gap. The CDR3 spells CASSLAAQVVYEQYF. The CDR3 coding sequence is TGTGCCAGCAGCTTGGCCGCCCAGGTGGTTTACGAGCAGTACTTC.

The chain joins TRBV19 to TRBJ1-2; 10 positions agree with TRBD1. This CDR3 contains 17 residues. J gave up 2 bases and V 6 bases, and 12 bases lay outside the gene matches. Per germline, CDR1 LNHDA and CDR2 SQIVND (reference sequence). The CDR3 is CASSGPGQGKRNYGYTF. In nucleotides, the CDR3 is TGTGCCAGTAGCGGGCCGGGACAGGGGAAGAGGAACTATGGCTACACCTTC.

The V gene is TRBV27, the J gene TRBJ2-1; 10 bases fit TRBD2. The CDR3 consists of 14 residues. V lost 9 bases, J lost 4 bases, and 6 bases stayed unmatched. From germline, CDR1 is MNHEY and CDR2 SMNVEV (reference sequence). The CDR3 sequence is CASRRTSGYNEQFF. The CDR3 DNA reads TGTGCCAGTCGACGGACTAGCGGATACAATGAGCAGTTCTTC.

This clone was observed once. This chain links TRBV7-2 with TRBJ2-7; D perhaps matches TRBD1 (6 bases). CDR1 SGHTA and CDR2 FQGNSA come from the germline V gene. The V gene lost 1 base and the J gene lost 4 bases, with 11 bases spanning the gap. The CDR3 loop spans 14 amino acids. CDR3 in DNA: TGTGCCAGCAGCTTAGTAGGGACACCTTACGAGCAGTACTTC. Translation gives CASSLVGTPYEQYF.

The chain employs TRBV7-4 and TRBJ1-3; possibly TRBD1 for D (5 bases). Germline V gene sequence: CDR1 SGHVT, CDR2 SQSDAQ. The CDR3 runs to 16 residues. Trimming took off 3 bases at V and 0 bases at J, with 12 bases between the two ends. The CDR3 spells CASSFFGHCSGNTIYF. DNA for the CDR3: TGTGCCAGCAGCTTTTTTGGACATTGCTCTGGAAACACCATATATTTT.

The chain uses TRBV3-1 (or the pseudogene TRBV3-2) and TRBJ2-7; 7 bases agree with TRBD2. J lost 7 bases, V lost 1 base, and 1 base had no gene match. CDR1 and CDR2 (germline): LGHDT, YNNKEL (reference sequence). CDR3 length: 12 residues. The DNA of the CDR3 is TGTGCCAGCAGCCAAGCCGGGGGGGAGCAGTACTTC. This gives the protein CASSQAGGEQYF.

This sequence joins TRBV7-2 and TRBJ1-1; D is possibly TRBD1 (6 bases). Germline lookup yields CDR1 SGHTA and CDR2 FQGNSA. Trimming pared 0 bases from V and 1 base from J, leaving 15 bases between. The CDR3 sequence is 17 residues long. This CDR3 is CASSLAWTAVANTEAFF. The DNA of the CDR3 is TGTGCCAGCAGCTTAGCCTGGACAGCCGTTGCGAACACTGAAGCTTTCTTT.

J is TRBJ1-3 and V is TRBV11-2, with D hard to call. Trimming took off 6 bases at V and 1 base at J, with 10 bases between the two ends. CDR1 SGHAT and CDR2 FQNNGV come from the germline V gene. The CDR3 totals 14 residues. The CDR3 nucleotides are TGTGCCAGCAGTTCCACAGATTCTGGAAACACCATATATTTT. Translation gives CASSSTDSGNTIYF.

The CDR3 DNA reads as TGTGCCAGCAGTGAATACCGATATGGCTACACCTTC. Encoded protein: CASSEYRYGYTF. The chain recombines TRBV6-1 with TRBJ1-2; D remains unclear. V was clipped by 2 bases and J by 5 bases, with 6 bases between them. This CDR3 has 12 residues. CDR1 is MNHNS and CDR2 is SASEGT in the germline V gene.

The V and J genes are TRBV5-1 and TRBJ1-5, with 7 bases matching TRBD1. Germline V gene data show CDR1 as SGHRS and CDR2 as YFSETQ. Germline trimming cut 4 bases from V and 4 bases from J; bases unmatched to any gene: 5. The CDR3 extends over 14 amino acids. The CDR3 DNA is TGCGCCAGCAGCCCCGAGGGGGCGAATCAGCCCCAGCATTTT. This sequence encodes CASSPEGANQPQHF.

A few counts support this clone. This rearrangement joins TRBV5-8 to TRBJ1-2; D call uncertain. Trimming pared 0 bases from V and 4 bases from J, leaving 16 bases between. Germline CDR1 SGHTS, CDR2 YDEGEE. The CDR3 extends over 16 amino acids. For the CDR3, the DNA is TGTGCCAGCAGCTTGGAGGAGGGAGGAACGAGCTATGGCTACACCTTC. It is translated as CASSLEEGGTSYGYTF.

This chain joins TRBV27 and TRBJ1-2; 7 bases agree with TRBD1. Losses at the gene ends were 8 bases for V and 3 bases for J; bases not matched to a gene: 12. The CDR3 consists of 15 residues. Germline values: CDR1 MNHEY, CDR2 SMNVEV (reference sequence). The CDR3 spells CASRPLDRSHYGYTF. DNA of the CDR3: TGTGCCAGCCGCCCTCTGGACAGGTCCCACTATGGCTACACCTTC.

The chain recombines TRBV2 with TRBJ1-4; TRBD1 is a possible D gene (6 bases). CDR3 length: 16 residues. The ends were cut back, 8 bases at V and 3 bases at J, with 19 bases in the middle. Germline loops: CDR1 SNHLY, CDR2 FYNNEI. CDR3 sequence reads: CASHRWGAQANEKLFF. In DNA, the CDR3 is TGTGCCAGCCATCGGTGGGGGGCGCAGGCTAATGAAAAACTGTTTTTT.